A selection of T cell receptor beta chains follows, all from one sample in a study of cytomegalovirus exposure and HLA in healthy donors. The protocol was immunoSEQ multiplex PCR, while the TCRdb copy is restricted to in-frame clones and leaves out a portion. The sample records more than 150,000 clones, 80% to 90% being singletons. The sequenced material came from PBMCs. Every receptor here comes from a man aged 18-30 years in good health and CMV-seropositive. The CDR3 runs from the conserved cysteine through the conserved F or W. The D gene is left open where the match is weak. Expanded clones are given a class, and other clones once, few, many or no size at all.

abundance	len	v_gene	d_gene	j_gene	CDR3aa	CDR3nt
once	14	TRBV5-4	.	TRBJ1-2	CASSSGGWGDGYTF	TGTGCCAGCAGCTCCGGGGGGTGGGGAGATGGCTACACCTTC
.	13	TRBV9	.	TRBJ1-2	CASSVGQNYGYTF	TGTGCCAGCAGCGTAGGGCAGAACTATGGCTACACCTTC
.	16	TRBV5-1	.	TRBJ2-5	CASSLASGAEGETQYF	TGCGCCAGCAGCTTGGCCTCGGGAGCGGAGGGAGAGACCCAGTACTTC
.	15	TRBV5-6	TRBD1	TRBJ1-4	CASSLGGQGNEKLFF	TGTGCCAGCAGCTTGGGGGGACAGGGAAATGAAAAACTGTTTTTT
.	17	TRBV9	.	TRBJ1-2	CASSVVAGRMAMDGYTF	TGTGCCAGCAGCGTAGTCGCAGGAAGGATGGCCATGGATGGCTACACCTTC
.	14	TRBV10-1	.	TRBJ1-1	CASTAERYDTEAFF	TGCGCCAGCACTGCGGAAAGGTACGACACTGAAGCTTTCTTT
.	11	TRBV20-1	TRBD1	TRBJ2-7	CSAGDSYEQYF	TGCAGTGCTGGGGACAGCTACGAGCAGTACTTC
.	13	TRBV6-6	.	TRBJ2-7	CASRPPTFYEQYF	TGTGCCAGCAGACCTCCGACTTTCTACGAGCAGTACTTC
.	16	TRBV14	TRBD2	TRBJ2-7	CASSQGAGGTFYEQYF	TGTGCCAGCAGCCAAGGGGCGGGGGGAACCTTCTACGAGCAGTACTTC
.	13	TRBV30	.	TRBJ1-5	CAWSNRRGQPLHF	TGTGCCTGGAGTAACAGGAGGGGTCAGCCCCTGCATTTT
.	16	TRBV18	TRBD1	TRBJ2-1	CASSARQGDTYNEQFF	TGTGCCAGCTCAGCCCGACAGGGGGACACCTACAATGAGCAGTTCTTC
.	14	TRBV25-1	TRBD1	TRBJ1-2	CASSEYFTGGGYTF	TGTGCCAGCAGTGAATACTTCACAGGGGGAGGCTACACCTTC
.	16	TRBV7-9	TRBD1	TRBJ2-1	CASSFLDRVFYNEQFF	TGTGCCAGCAGCTTCTTGGACAGGGTTTTTTACAATGAGCAGTTCTTC
.	11	TRBV27	.	TRBJ1-1	CASRQGSEAFF	TGTGCCAGCAGACAGGGTTCTGAAGCTTTCTTT
.	17	TRBV29-1	.	TRBJ2-5	CSVEEKSGIVIPETQYF	TGCAGCGTTGAAGAAAAGTCCGGGATAGTGATTCCCGAGACCCAGTACTTC
.	13	TRBV5-1	.	TRBJ2-5	CASSLSLQETQYF	TGCGCCAGCAGCTTGTCCCTCCAAGAGACCCAGTACTTC
.	14	TRBV4-3	TRBD1	TRBJ2-1	CASSQTQGAYEQFF	TGCGCCAGCAGCCAAACGCAGGGGGCCTATGAGCAGTTCTTC
.	14	TRBV6-1	.	TRBJ1-1	CASTRWGQNTEAFF	TGTGCCAGCACCCGGTGGGGACAGAACACTGAAGCTTTCTTT
few	15	TRBV6-5	.	TRBJ1-6	CASSYGQSYNSPLHF	TGTGCCAGCAGTTACGGTCAGTCCTATAATTCACCCCTCCACTTT
.	15	TRBV7-9	.	TRBJ2-7	CASSPDDGVPGEQYF	TGTGCCAGCAGCCCTGATGACGGGGTCCCCGGCGAGCAGTACTTC
.	14	TRBV29-1	.	TRBJ1-3	CSVEKVTGGGTIYF	TGCAGCGTTGAGAAGGTGACCGGGGGTGGCACCATATATTTT
once	12	TRBV10-3	.	TRBJ1-5	CAISEPNQPQHF	TGTGCCATCAGTGAGCCGAATCAGCCCCAGCATTTT
.	15	TRBV5-4	TRBD2	TRBJ2-3	CASSPSGLSQDTQYF	TGTGCCAGCAGTCCTAGCGGGTTAAGCCAAGATACGCAGTATTTT
once	18	TRBV27	TRBD1	TRBJ1-4	CASSLSSRNRGTNEKLFF	TGTGCCAGCAGTTTATCGAGTCGGAACAGGGGAACTAATGAAAAACTGTTTTTT
.	20	TRBV7-6	TRBD2	TRBJ2-5	CASSSPKGASGGAVGETQYF	TGTGCCAGCAGCTCCCCCAAGGGAGCTAGCGGGGGGGCAGTTGGGGAGACCCAGTACTTC
.	15	TRBV2	.	TRBJ1-5	CASLTPGERLQPQHF	TGTGCCAGCCTAACCCCGGGGGAAAGATTGCAGCCCCAGCATTTT
.	14	TRBV25-1	.	TRBJ2-1	CASSEGHLNNEQFF	TGTGCCAGCAGTGAAGGGCACCTAAACAATGAGCAGTTCTTC
.	16	TRBV9	.	TRBJ2-3	CASSAGDSLEGDTQYF	TGTGCCAGCAGCGCCGGGGACTCCCTAGAGGGAGATACGCAGTATTTT
.	14	TRBV5-1	.	TRBJ2-3	CASSFGESTDTQYF	TGCGCCAGCAGCTTCGGGGAAAGCACAGATACGCAGTATTTT
.	16	TRBV18	.	TRBJ2-4	CASSSRDTIAKNIQYF	TGTGCCAGCTCATCCAGGGACACCATAGCCAAAAACATTCAGTACTTC
.	16	TRBV11-2	TRBD1	TRBJ2-3	CASSLIMDRVSDTQYF	TGTGCCAGCAGCTTAATAATGGACAGGGTTTCAGATACGCAGTATTTT
once	16	TRBV9	TRBD2	TRBJ2-7	CASSVGQSGGFYEQYF	TGTGCCAGCAGCGTAGGTCAGAGCGGGGGGTTCTACGAGCAGTACTTC
few	15	TRBV19	TRBD1	TRBJ2-2	CASSIGQGNTGELFF	TGTGCCAGTAGTATTGGACAGGGGAACACCGGGGAGCTGTTTTTT
.	13	TRBV6-1	.	TRBJ1-1	CASTPPGGTEAFF	TGTGCCAGCACCCCCCCGGGGGGCACTGAAGCTTTCTTT
.	15	TRBV5-5	.	TRBJ2-2	CASSSGLLNTGELFF	TGTGCCAGCAGCTCGGGACTGCTGAACACCGGGGAGCTGTTTTTT
.	17	TRBV2	TRBD2	TRBJ2-3	CASDSGERGGMTDTQYF	TGTGCCAGCGACAGTGGGGAGCGGGGGGGAATGACAGATACGCAGTATTTT
.	14	TRBV6-6	.	TRBJ2-2	CASSGQSNTGELFF	TGTGCCAGCAGTGGACAGTCGAACACCGGGGAGCTGTTTTTT
.	14	TRBV7-2	TRBD1	TRBJ1-2	CASSLAQGAEGYTF	TGTGCCAGCAGCTTAGCACAGGGGGCTGAGGGCTACACCTTC
.	13	TRBV7-2	.	TRBJ2-5	CASSLRAGGTQYF	TGTGCCAGCAGCTTACGTGCTGGCGGGACCCAGTACTTC
.	16	TRBV7-8	.	TRBJ2-6	CASRRAGISGANVLTF	TGTGCCAGCAGACGAGCTGGTATTTCTGGGGCCAACGTCCTGACTTTC
.	12	TRBV5-8	.	TRBJ2-2	CASSFYSGELFF	TGTGCCAGCAGCTTCTATTCCGGGGAGCTGTTTTTT
once	15	TRBV9	TRBD2	TRBJ2-1	CASSVSGLAGDEQFF	TGTGCCAGCAGCGTATCGGGACTAGCTGGGGATGAGCAGTTCTTC
.	14	TRBV5-8	.	TRBJ1-5	CASSFRNKNQPQHF	TGTGCCAGCAGCTTCCGAAACAAGAATCAGCCCCAGCATTTT
.	13	TRBV5-1	TRBD1	TRBJ1-4	CASSKDRDEKLFF	TGCGCCAGCAGCAAGGACAGGGATGAAAAACTGTTTTTT
.	17	TRBV7-9	TRBD2	TRBJ2-3	CASHPRVSGASTDTQYF	TGTGCCAGCCACCCAAGGGTTAGCGGGGCTAGCACAGATACGCAGTATTTT